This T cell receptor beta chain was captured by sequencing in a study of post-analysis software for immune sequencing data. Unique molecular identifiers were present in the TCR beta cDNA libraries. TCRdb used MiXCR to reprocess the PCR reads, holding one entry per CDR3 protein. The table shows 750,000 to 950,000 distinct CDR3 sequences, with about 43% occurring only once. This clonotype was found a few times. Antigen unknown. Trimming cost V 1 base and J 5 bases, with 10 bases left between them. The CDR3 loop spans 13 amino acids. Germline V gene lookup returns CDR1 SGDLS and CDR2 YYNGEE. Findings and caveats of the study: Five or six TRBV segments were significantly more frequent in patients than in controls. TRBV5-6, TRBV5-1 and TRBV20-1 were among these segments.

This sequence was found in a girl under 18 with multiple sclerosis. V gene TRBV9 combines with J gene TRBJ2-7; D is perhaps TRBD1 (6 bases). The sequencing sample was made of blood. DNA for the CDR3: TGTGCCAGCAGCGTAACAGGGCGCCACGAGCAGTACTTC. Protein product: CASSVTGRHEQYF.